The 2 T cell receptor beta chains below come from one sample, sequenced in a study of regulatory T cells in long-lasting Graves disease. The time point denotes: persistent/refractory GD, antithyroid drugs over 5 years with positive TRAb. The TCR library was prepared using RNA isolated from PBMCs. Libraries of TCR beta came from iRepertoire HTBI primers plus Arm-PCR of CDR3 regions. In TCRdb, the multiplex PCR reads were re-called with MiXCR into one record per CDR3 protein. The profile shows about 660,000 distinct CDR3 sequences, 25% to 30% of them singletons. The sequencing here drew on peripheral blood mononuclear cells (PBMCs), taken when the disease was refractory, from a patient treated with antithyroid drugs. All receptors come from a female donor with Graves disease.

This clonotype was recorded at least ten times. The chain is built from TRBV12-3 or TRBV12-4 and TRBJ1-4; D possibly corresponds to TRBD1 (5 bases). Trimming pared 5 bases from V and 6 bases from J, leaving 13 bases between. CDR3 length: 14 amino acids. In DNA, the CDR3 is TGTGCCAGCAGTGTCCCGGGACGGGATGAAAAACTGTTTTTT. Translated: CASSVPGRDEKLFF.

The chain combines TRBV5-5 with TRBJ1-1, with 7 bases that match TRBD1. CDR3 length: 15 residues. With 2 bases clipped from V and 6 bases from J, the junction kept 10 bases outside the gene matches. The germline gives CDR1 SGHKS, CDR2 YYEKEE (reference sequence). DNA for the CDR3: TGTGCCAGCAGCTTCGTTTCAGACAGGGTCGCTGAAGCTTTCTTT. Encoded protein: CASSFVSDRVAEAFF.